The 9 T cell receptor beta chains below come from one sample, sequenced in a study of CD8+CD57+ T cells in acquired aplastic anemia. TCR beta VDJ combinations and CDR3 sequences were profiled from genomic DNA. MiXCR, run by TCRdb on the reads, gives a single entry per CDR3 protein. The sample shows about 190,000 distinct CDR3 sequences, roughly half of them seen only once. The sequenced sample was sorted CD4+, CD8+, or CD8+CD57+ T cells (not recorded which) from PBMCs. The source is a human donor in good health, serving as a control.

This rearrangement joins TRBV20-1 to TRBJ1-2; no clear D gene. V dropped 3 bases and J dropped 6 bases, with 8 bases sitting between them. The CDR3 loop spans 11 amino acids. CDR1 is DFQATT, CDR2 SNEGSKA, per germline (reference sequence). The CDR3 region has the DNA TGCAGTGCTAGTGCGGGTAATGGCTACACCTTC. It encodes CSASAGNGYTF.

V is TRBV12-3 or TRBV12-4 and J is TRBJ1-6; the D gene is possibly TRBD1 (5 bases). V lost 2 bases to trimming and J lost 7 bases, with 15 bases between them. The CDR3 loop spans 16 amino acids. The CDR3, as DNA: TGTGCCAGCAGTTTATTTGGGGGTCGGCGGAATTCACCCCTCCACTTT. Translated, it gives CASSLFGGRRNSPLHF.

This chain uses TRBV7-2 with TRBJ1-6, with a possible D match to TRBD1 (5 bases). The CDR3 covers 16 residues. Trimming cost V 1 base and J 7 bases, with 14 bases left between them. Germline CDR1 reads SGHTA; CDR2 reads FQGNSA. The CDR3 DNA reads as TGTGCCAGCAGCTTAGTCTTGACACGGGGCAATTCACCCCTCCACTTT. Its translation: CASSLVLTRGNSPLHF.

This clonotype was picked up many times. The chain's CDR3 is CSAGTMNQPQHF. CDR3 coding DNA: TGCAGTGCTGGGACAATGAATCAGCCCCAGCATTTT. The chain is built from TRBV20-1 and TRBJ1-5, with D possibly being TRBD1 (6 bases). Germline V gene sequence: CDR1 DFQATT, CDR2 SNEGSKA (reference sequence). This CDR3 is built from 12 residues. V was cut by 5 bases and J by 4 bases, with 9 bases left in between.

This rearrangement joins TRBV25-1 to TRBJ1-6; D is unclear. The germline CDR1 and CDR2 sequences are MGHDK and SYGVNS. The CDR3 has 12 residues. Trimming cost V 2 bases and J 13 bases, with 9 bases left between them. The CDR3 is CASSEARLPLHF. In DNA, the CDR3 is TGTGCCAGCAGTGAAGCAAGGCTCCCCCTCCACTTT.

Ten or more counts support this clonotype. V gene TRBV6-1 combines with J gene TRBJ2-1; tentatively, D is TRBD2 (7 bases). Germline CDR1 and CDR2: MNHNS and SASEGT. The V end was cut by 1 base, the J end by 2 bases, with 9 bases between. The CDR3 sequence is 15 residues long. This CDR3 reads CASSEGGGAYNEQFF. For the CDR3, the DNA is TGTGCCAGCAGTGAAGGCGGGGGCGCCTACAATGAGCAGTTCTTC.

This chain uses TRBV7-9 with TRBJ1-2; TRBD1 is a possible D gene (5 bases). Trimming removed 5 bases from V and 3 bases from J, with 16 bases in between. The CDR3 covers 15 residues. Germline V gene lookup returns CDR1 SEHNR and CDR2 FQNEAQ (reference sequence). This chain's CDR3 is CASSRTGGVHYGYTF. The CDR3 coding sequence is TGTGCCAGCAGCCGGACGGGGGGGGTTCACTATGGCTACACCTTC.

This clonotype appeared many times. The rearrangement joins TRBV6-2 or TRBV6-3 to TRBJ2-5; no firm D call. There are 13 residues in the CDR3. The germline V and J ends were trimmed by 4 bases and 1 base, with 7 bases remaining between them. Germline CDR1 and CDR2: MNHEY and SVGEGT. The CDR3 loop reads CASSSWIQETQYF. CDR3 sequence (DNA): TGTGCCAGCAGTTCTTGGATCCAAGAGACCCAGTACTTC.

The chain uses TRBV10-1 and TRBJ1-1; D possibly corresponds to TRBD1 (5 bases). V was cut by 3 bases and J by 3 bases, with 5 bases left in between. The CDR3 runs 12 residues. CDR1 is WNHNN and CDR2 is SYGVQD in the germline V gene (reference sequence). The CDR3 here is CASSEGDTEAFF. The CDR3 DNA is TGCGCCAGCAGTGAAGGGGACACTGAAGCTTTCTTT.